This is a list of T cell receptor beta chains from one sample in a study of T cell responses to AZD1222 COVID-19 vaccine. Generated by immunoSEQ multiplex PCR, the TCRdb table keeps only in-frame clones and is missing some. The sample lists roughly 100,000 clones; 87% were seen once. The sequenced sample was peripheral blood, obtained 28 days after the second AZD1222 dose. These receptors were taken from an adult who received the AZD1222 COVID-19 vaccine. The CDR3 runs from the conserved cysteine through the conserved F or W. The order of the fields is V gene, D gene, clone size, J gene, CDR3 protein, CDR3 DNA. The D gene is left open where the match is weak. Rows may omit the clone size; those that give it use once, few, many or a size class.

>TRBV5-6|TRBD2|-|TRBJ2-1
CASSLATSGAYNEQFF
TGTGCCAGCAGCTTGGCGACTAGCGGAGCCTACAATGAGCAGTTCTTC
>TRBV5-1|-|once|TRBJ1-5
CASSVGGINQPQHF
TGCGCCAGCAGCGTTGGGGGGATTAATCAGCCCCAGCATTTT
>TRBV5-1|-|-|TRBJ2-3
CASSLAGENTDTQYF
TGCGCCAGCAGCTTGGCGGGGGAGAACACAGATACGCAGTATTTT
>TRBV5-1|-|-|TRBJ2-2
CASSLFGRNTGELFF
TGCGCCAGCAGCTTGTTTGGGAGAAACACCGGGGAGCTGTTTTTT
>TRBV9|TRBD1|-|TRBJ1-4
CASSVTGTGNEKLFF
TGTGCCAGCAGCGTTACCGGGACAGGGAATGAAAAACTGTTTTTT
>TRBV21-1|-|once|TRBJ1-4
CASSKGGGQGTSSDEKLFF
TGTGCCAGCAGCAAAGGTGGGGGACAGGGGACCTCGTCTGATGAAAAACTGTTTTTT
>TRBV7-6|-|-|TRBJ2-1
CASSGGTFNNEQFF
TGTGCCAGCAGCGGGGGGACTTTCAACAATGAGCAGTTCTTC
>TRBV9|-|-|TRBJ1-1
CASSVSDRLNRPEAFF
TGTGCCAGCAGCGTAAGTGACAGGCTAAACCGCCCAGAAGCTTTCTTT
>TRBV4-3|TRBD2|once|TRBJ2-1
CASSPGTSGSNEQFF
TGCGCCAGCAGCCCAGGGACTAGCGGGAGCAATGAGCAGTTCTTC
>TRBV27|TRBD1|-|TRBJ1-1
CASSRDRDTEAFF
TGTGCCAGCAGTCGGGACAGGGACACTGAAGCTTTCTTT
>TRBV30|-|-|TRBJ1-2
CAWRDGPYGYTF
TGTGCCTGGAGGGACGGACCCTATGGCTACACCTTC
>TRBV5-5|-|-|TRBJ1-1
CASSSVEAMNTEAFF
TGTGCCAGCAGCTCCGTGGAGGCCATGAACACTGAAGCTTTCTTT
>TRBV19|-|few|TRBJ2-7
CASGPGAGLSYEQYF
TGTGCCAGCGGCCCCGGGGCAGGTCTTTCCTACGAGCAGTACTTC
>TRBV3-1/TRBV3-2|-|few|TRBJ2-1
CASSPEWATYNEQFF
TGTGCCAGCAGCCCTGAGTGGGCGACCTACAATGAGCAGTTCTTC
>TRBV30|-|-|TRBJ2-7
CAWSFDRSYEQYF
TGTGCCTGGAGTTTTGACAGGTCCTACGAGCAGTACTTC
>TRBV27|TRBD1|-|TRBJ1-5
CASGNTGGNQPQHF
TGTGCCAGCGGCAATACAGGGGGCAATCAGCCCCAGCATTTT
>TRBV5-4|-|-|TRBJ1-1
CASSLGQVGTEAFF
TGTGCCAGCAGCTTGGGACAGGTTGGAACTGAAGCTTTCTTT
>TRBV7-3|TRBD2|-|TRBJ2-1
CASSSGLAGLDEQFF
TGTGCCAGCAGCTCGGGACTAGCGGGGTTGGATGAGCAGTTCTTC
>TRBV3-1/TRBV3-2|-|few|TRBJ2-7
CASSLAGLSYEQYF
TGTGCCAGCAGCCTCGCCGGACTTAGTTACGAGCAGTACTTC
>TRBV5-4|-|-|TRBJ2-5
CASSSRGETQYF
TGTGCCAGCAGCTCGCGAGGGGAGACCCAGTACTTC
>TRBV28|TRBD2|-|TRBJ2-3
CASTLGGSEVDTQYF
TGTGCCAGCACCTTGGGAGGGTCTGAGGTGGATACGCAGTATTTT
>TRBV6-2/TRBV6-3|-|-|TRBJ1-5
CASSYTLRKVKDQPQHF
TGTGCCAGCAGTTACACGCTCAGGAAGGTAAAAGATCAGCCCCAGCATTTT
>TRBV19|TRBD1|-|TRBJ1-2
CASSARGAYGYTF
TGTGCCAGTAGTGCCAGGGGGGCTTATGGCTACACCTTC
>TRBV12-5|TRBD1|-|TRBJ1-1
CASGLGQGNAHTEAFF
TGTGCTAGTGGTTTGGGACAGGGGAATGCTCACACTGAAGCTTTCTTT
>TRBV7-6|TRBD2|-|TRBJ2-7
CASSSGAGRTYEQYF
TGTGCCAGCAGCTCCGGAGCGGGGAGGACGTACGAGCAGTACTTC
>TRBV3-1/TRBV3-2|TRBD2|-|TRBJ2-7
CASSQGTGAGASSYEQYF
TGTGCCAGCAGCCAAGGGACTGGAGCGGGGGCCAGCTCCTACGAGCAGTACTTC
>TRBV3-1/TRBV3-2|TRBD2|once|TRBJ2-5
CASSRTGGTLETQYF
TGTGCCAGCAGCCGGACCGGGGGGACGCTGGAGACCCAGTACTTC
>TRBV2|TRBD1|-|TRBJ1-2
CASSARQGYGYTF
TGTGCCAGCAGTGCGCGACAGGGCTATGGCTACACCTTC
>TRBV19|TRBD1|-|TRBJ2-3
CASTQGTGVINTQYF
TGTGCCAGCACCCAGGGGACAGGGGTAATTAATACGCAGTATTTT
>TRBV27|TRBD1|-|TRBJ2-2
CASTLGAAGGTGELFF
TGTGCCAGCACCTTAGGGGCGGCAGGGGGCACCGGGGAGCTGTTTTTT
>TRBV4-3|-|-|TRBJ1-5
CASSQGPQRPQHF
TGCGCCAGCAGCCAAGGGCCGCAACGGCCCCAGCATTTT
>TRBV19|-|-|TRBJ1-2
CASKVGLLVGSGYTF
TGTGCCAGTAAAGTCGGGCTCCTCGTCGGAAGTGGCTACACCTTC
>TRBV19|TRBD2|-|TRBJ2-1
CASRGASGGSYNEQFF
TGTGCCAGTAGAGGGGCTAGCGGGGGCTCCTACAATGAGCAGTTCTTC
>TRBV19|TRBD2|-|TRBJ2-2
CASSIPSGRANTGELFF
TGTGCCAGTAGTATCCCTAGCGGGAGGGCGAACACCGGGGAGCTGTTTTTT
>TRBV6-2/TRBV6-3|-|-|TRBJ1-2
CASSYSTVNYGYTF
TGTGCCAGCAGTTACTCTACAGTGAACTATGGCTACACCTTC
>TRBV28|-|-|TRBJ1-4
CASRWNEKLFF
TGTGCCAGCAGGTGGAATGAAAAACTGTTTTTT
>TRBV24-1|TRBD2|-|TRBJ2-3
CATSAISGRSADTQYF
TGTGCCACCAGTGCTATTAGCGGGAGGTCTGCAGATACGCAGTATTTT
>TRBV28|-|-|TRBJ1-3
CASRIGGVGNTIYF
TGTGCCAGCAGAATCGGCGGGGTGGGAAACACCATATATTTT
>TRBV7-2|TRBD2|-|TRBJ2-1
CASSLTSGRDEQFF
TGTGCCAGCAGCTTGACTAGCGGGAGAGATGAGCAGTTCTTC
>TRBV11-2|TRBD2|-|TRBJ2-5
CASRAGTSGIETQYF
TGTGCCAGCAGAGCAGGGACTAGCGGGATAGAGACCCAGTACTTC
>TRBV28|-|-|TRBJ1-1
CASSPRTLINTEAFF
TGTGCCAGCAGTCCCCGGACCTTAATTAACACTGAAGCTTTCTTT
>TRBV5-1|-|-|TRBJ1-4
CASSLTRDPREKLFF
TGCGCCAGCAGCCTGACCCGGGACCCCCGGGAAAAACTGTTTTTT
>TRBV5-1|-|-|TRBJ2-1
CASSFGGIARNEQFF
TGCGCCAGCAGCTTTGGGGGGATCGCAAGGAATGAGCAGTTCTTC